Listed below are T cell receptor beta chains from one sample, sequenced in a study of cytomegalovirus exposure and HLA in healthy donors. The protocol was immunoSEQ multiplex PCR, while the TCRdb copy is restricted to in-frame clones and leaves out a portion. The sample contains about 110,000 clones, roughly 70% of which appear only once. Source material: PBMCs. All receptors derive from a woman in her 70s in good health and CMV-seropositive. Both conserved end residues are trimmed from each CDR3. Size values are once, few and many counts, or a class for expanded clones, and some rows have none.

V gene: TRBV6-1
clone size: -
J gene: TRBJ1-1
CDR3 protein: ASSEATGLNTEAF

V gene: TRBV7-8
clone size: -
J gene: TRBJ2-1
CDR3 protein: ASSPRRTPPPDEQF

V gene: TRBV6-5
clone size: few
J gene: TRBJ1-1
CDR3 protein: ASSYTGKNTEAF

V gene: TRBV12-5
clone size: -
J gene: TRBJ2-7
CDR3 protein: ASGQVSGAIYEQY

V gene: TRBV5-1
clone size: -
J gene: TRBJ2-7
CDR3 protein: ASSRTADYEQY

V gene: TRBV7-2
clone size: -
J gene: TRBJ2-6
CDR3 protein: ASSAIRRVGANVLT

V gene: TRBV4-1
clone size: few
J gene: TRBJ1-1
CDR3 protein: ASSQDPRALEAF

V gene: TRBV30
clone size: -
J gene: TRBJ2-5
CDR3 protein: AWSLQGERFLETQY

V gene: TRBV30
clone size: -
J gene: TRBJ2-1
CDR3 protein: AWLGLAGNEQF

V gene: TRBV11-2
clone size: -
J gene: TRBJ2-7
CDR3 protein: ASRPLGSGNPYYEQY